A selection of T cell receptor beta chains follows, all from one sample in a study of blood T cell repertoires in COVID-19. Generated by immunoSEQ multiplex PCR, the TCRdb table keeps only in-frame clones and is missing some. Among around 140,000 clones, 70% to 80% were seen once, and the ten largest hold around a sixth. The sample consisted of peripheral blood. These receptors all come from a man aged 45 to 65 with acute or convalescent COVID-19. The CDR3 runs from the conserved cysteine through the conserved F or W. Each record gives: V gene, D gene, CDR3 length, clone size, J gene, CDR3 protein, CDR3 DNA. D genes are given only for firm matches. Size values are once, few and many counts, or a class for expanded clones, and some rows have none.

TRBV20-1	.	11	.	TRBJ1-5	CSASNGQPQHF	TGCAGTGCTAGTAACGGTCAGCCCCAGCATTTT
TRBV19	TRBD1	14	.	TRBJ2-1	CASSMGQGRNEQFF	TGTGCCAGTAGTATGGGACAGGGACGGAATGAGCAGTTCTTC
TRBV12-3/TRBV12-4	.	13	.	TRBJ1-4	CASSFQINEKLFF	TGTGCCAGCAGTTTTCAGATTAATGAAAAACTGTTTTTT
TRBV7-3	.	17	.	TRBJ2-2	CASSPSTAGVDTGELFF	TGTGCCAGCAGCCCCTCTACGGCAGGGGTGGACACCGGGGAGCTGTTTTTT
TRBV21-1	.	16	.	TRBJ1-3	CASSKGGAGSGNTIYF	TGTGCCAGCAGCAAAGGGGGTGCAGGGTCTGGAAACACCATATATTTT
TRBV5-1	.	12	.	TRBJ2-2	CASSRDFGELFF	TGCGCCAGCAGCCGAGATTTCGGGGAGCTGTTTTTT
TRBV3-1/TRBV3-2	.	17	.	TRBJ1-3	CASSQDLRNPSGNTIYF	TGTGCCAGCAGCCAAGATCTCAGGAATCCTTCTGGAAACACCATATATTTT
TRBV10-2	TRBD1	15	.	TRBJ2-2	CASRLDRQGNGELFF	TGCGCCAGCAGATTGGACCGACAGGGGAACGGGGAGCTGTTTTTT
TRBV5-8	.	15	.	TRBJ1-2	CASSPTGTQNYGYTF	TGTGCCAGCAGCCCCACCGGGACACAGAACTATGGCTACACCTTC
TRBV2	.	15	.	TRBJ1-6	CASSARTGDNSPLHF	TGTGCCAGCAGTGCCCGGACGGGGGACAATTCACCCCTCCACTTT
TRBV3-1/TRBV3-2	.	12	.	TRBJ1-2	CASSDSPYGYTF	TGTGCCAGCAGCGACAGTCCCTATGGCTACACCTTC
TRBV6-1	.	16	.	TRBJ2-2	CASSEVEGSNTGELFF	TGTGCCAGCAGTGAAGTGGAGGGTTCGAACACCGGGGAGCTGTTTTTT
TRBV5-1	.	13	.	TRBJ2-3	CASSLAGADTQYF	TGCGCCAGCAGCTTGGCAGGGGCAGATACGCAGTATTTT
TRBV14	.	15	.	TRBJ2-3	CASSQGTGIKHTQYF	TGTGCCAGCAGCCAAGGAACAGGGATAAAACATACGCAGTATTTT
TRBV11-2	TRBD1	13	once	TRBJ1-2	CASSSGQGYGYTF	TGTGCCAGCAGCTCCGGACAGGGCTATGGCTACACCTTC
TRBV5-1	.	14	.	TRBJ2-3	CASSLLEAPDTQYF	TGCGCCAGCAGCTTATTAGAGGCTCCAGATACGCAGTATTTT
TRBV24-1	.	15	.	TRBJ2-5	CATSDPTGYQETQYF	TGTGCCACCAGTGACCCCACAGGGTACCAAGAGACCCAGTACTTC
TRBV12-3/TRBV12-4	.	11	.	TRBJ1-1	CASSLDSEAFF	TGTGCCAGCAGTTTAGACAGCGAAGCTTTCTTT
TRBV6-1	.	14	once	TRBJ2-2	CASSEMANTGELFF	TGTGCCAGCAGTGAAATGGCCAACACCGGGGAGCTGTTTTTT
TRBV5-1	.	14	.	TRBJ2-3	CASSFKQFTDTQYF	TGCGCCAGCAGCTTCAAGCAATTCACAGATACGCAGTATTTT
TRBV30	.	12	.	TRBJ1-2	CAWSQGLNGYTF	TGTGCCTGGAGCCAGGGGCTGAACGGCTACACCTTC
TRBV2	.	12	once	TRBJ2-3	CASNRPPGTQYF	TGTGCCAGCAACCGACCACCGGGTACGCAGTATTTT
TRBV4-1	TRBD2	16	few	TRBJ2-2	CASSPSSGGKGGELFF	TGCGCCAGCAGCCCATCCAGCGGGGGTAAGGGCGGGGAGCTGTTTTTT
TRBV5-4	.	14	.	TRBJ2-2	CASSLSLNTGELFF	TGTGCCAGCAGCTTATCTTTGAACACCGGGGAGCTGTTTTTT
TRBV14	.	14	.	TRBJ1-1	CASSRHRRNTEAFF	TGTGCCAGCAGCCGACACAGGAGGAACACTGAAGCTTTCTTT
TRBV15	.	15	.	TRBJ2-3	CATSRGGPLSYTQYF	TGTGCCACCAGCCGAGGGGGGCCACTTTCGTATACGCAGTATTTT
TRBV3-1/TRBV3-2	.	11	once	TRBJ2-1	CASRSLNEQFF	TGTGCCAGCAGGAGTCTCAATGAGCAGTTCTTC
TRBV6-5	TRBD2	16	.	TRBJ2-7	CASSYSSRGGPYEQYF	TGTGCCAGCAGTTACTCCTCGCGGGGGGGCCCCTACGAGCAGTACTTC
TRBV3-1/TRBV3-2	TRBD1	15	.	TRBJ1-2	CASSLGPGQVNGYTF	TGTGCCAGCAGCCTCGGACCGGGACAGGTTAATGGCTACACCTTC
TRBV7-2	.	14	once	TRBJ2-6	CASSQVSGANVLTF	TGTGCCAGCAGCCAGGTCTCTGGGGCCAACGTCCTGACTTTC
TRBV18	.	13	once	TRBJ1-4	CASSPGSQEKLFF	TGTGCCAGCTCACCAGGGAGTCAGGAAAAACTGTTTTTT
TRBV25-1	TRBD1	14	once	TRBJ1-1	CASSDRTGVTEAFF	TGTGCCAGCAGTGATCGGACAGGGGTTACTGAAGCTTTCTTT
TRBV18	.	12	few	TRBJ2-7	CASSSTTYEQYF	TGTGCCAGCTCATCTACTACCTACGAGCAGTACTTC
TRBV7-2	.	13	few	TRBJ1-5	CASSFFISQPQHF	TGTGCCAGCAGCTTTTTTATCTCCCAGCCCCAGCATTTT
TRBV30	TRBD1	15	few	TRBJ1-1	CACFPGQGLNTEAFF	TGTGCCTGTTTTCCGGGACAGGGTTTGAACACTGAAGCTTTCTTT
TRBV10-1	.	15	.	TRBJ2-3	CASSESGGSTDTQYF	TGCGCCAGCAGTGAGTCTGGGGGGAGCACAGATACGCAGTATTTT
TRBV10-3	.	16	once	TRBJ1-4	CAISESPRQTGEKLFF	TGTGCCATCAGTGAGTCGCCCCGACAGACGGGTGAAAAACTGTTTTTT
TRBV6-5	.	15	.	TRBJ1-2	CASSPGTTFNYGYTF	TGTGCCAGCAGTCCCGGGACAACTTTTAACTATGGCTACACCTTC
TRBV30	.	15	once	TRBJ1-1	CAWRSPRPMNTEAFF	TGTGCCTGGAGGTCCCCCAGGCCGATGAACACTGAAGCTTTCTTT
TRBV14	.	15	.	TRBJ1-6	CASSHRPRPHSPLHF	TGTGCCAGCAGCCATCGGCCTAGACCCCATTCACCCCTCCACTTT
TRBV3-1/TRBV3-2	TRBD1	13	few	TRBJ1-1	CASSQVRGDEAFF	TGTGCCAGCAGCCAAGTCAGGGGGGATGAAGCTTTCTTT
TRBV5-6	.	11	.	TRBJ1-1	CASNMGGEAFF	TGTGCCAGCAACATGGGAGGAGAAGCTTTCTTT
TRBV4-1	TRBD1	17	.	TRBJ1-6	CASSQAQGGQGTSPLHF	TGCGCCAGCAGCCAAGCCCAAGGGGGACAGGGAACTTCACCCCTCCACTTT
TRBV7-6	TRBD1	17	.	TRBJ2-4	CASSPVQGAIGTDIQYF	TGTGCCAGCAGCCCCGTACAGGGGGCGATAGGGACGGACATTCAGTACTTC
TRBV11-1	TRBD1	17	.	TRBJ2-1	CASSLAGTGAPYNEQFF	TGTGCCAGCAGCTTAGCGGGGACAGGGGCACCCTACAATGAGCAGTTCTTC
TRBV5-6	.	15	.	TRBJ1-3	CASSFYQGTGNTIYF	TGTGCCAGCAGCTTTTATCAGGGGACCGGAAACACCATATATTTT
TRBV30	TRBD1	15	.	TRBJ1-2	CAWASSGTGNYGYTF	TGTGCCTGGGCGAGTTCCGGGACAGGGAACTATGGCTACACCTTC
TRBV19	.	13	.	TRBJ1-4	CASSIKTGEKLFF	TGTGCCAGTAGTATAAAAACAGGGGAAAAACTGTTTTTT